This T cell receptor (beta chain) comes out of a study of CD8+ T cells in alopecia areata. Trimming stripped 3 bases from V and 3 bases from J, with 9 bases between. CDR1 is SGHTA, CDR2 FQGNSA, per germline. This CDR3 is built from 13 residues. RNA was extracted and reverse transcribed into cDNA as the sequencing template. TCRdb's copy holds only in-frame clones and misses some; the assay was immunoSEQ multiplex PCR. Among some 150,000 clones listed, about three fifths were seen once. In alopecia areata patients, both lesional scalp punch biopsies and peripheral blood were collected. The receptor's source is a human donor with alopecia areata. This chain joins TRBV7-2 and TRBJ2-7; TRBD1 might be the D (5 bases). The specimen comprised CD4+ T cells sorted from blood, sampled at week 0. The CDR3 region has the DNA TGTGCCAGCAGCTTTCAGGGTGGCTACGAGCAGTACTTC. It is translated as CASSFQGGYEQYF.